This T cell receptor beta chain was captured in a study of neurological immune-mediated disorders. Unsorted libraries were derived from 2 million PBMCs stored at -80 C. In its sample, this clonotype was seen many times. cDNA synthesis was performed by 5'RACE with 10-nucleotide random UMIs. Sequencing runs each generated in excess of 170 million TCR-beta sequences derived from 15-18 subjects. TCRdb processed the 5' RACE reads anew with MiXCR; each CDR3 protein has one entry. The table records about 48,000 distinct CDR3 sequences, 10% of them present only once. V gave up 3 bases and J gave up 6 bases, with 20 bases separating them. The CDR3 loop spans 16 amino acids.

Sequencing was done on a sample of PBMCs. The chain joins TRBV12-3 or TRBV12-4 to TRBJ1-2, with unresolved D. The receptor comes from a woman aged 40 to 50 with HTLV-1-associated myelopathy (HAM/TSP). The CDR3 loop reads CASSFRLDGHFDGYTF. The CDR3 DNA sequence: TGTGCCAGCAGTTTTCGGCTGGACGGGCACTTTGATGGCTACACCTTC.